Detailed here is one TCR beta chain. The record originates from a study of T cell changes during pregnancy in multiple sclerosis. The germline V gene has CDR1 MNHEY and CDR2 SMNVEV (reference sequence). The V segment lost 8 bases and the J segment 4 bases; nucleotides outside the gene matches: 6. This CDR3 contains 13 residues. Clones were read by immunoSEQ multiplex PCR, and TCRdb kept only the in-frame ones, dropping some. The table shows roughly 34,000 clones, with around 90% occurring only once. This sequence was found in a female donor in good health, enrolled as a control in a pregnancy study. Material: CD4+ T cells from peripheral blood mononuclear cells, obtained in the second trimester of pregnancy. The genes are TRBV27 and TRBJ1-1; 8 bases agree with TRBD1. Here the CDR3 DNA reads TGTGCCAGCTTACATACAGGGGGCACTGAAGCTTTCTTT. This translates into CASLHTGGTEAFF.